This T cell receptor (beta chain) was recorded in a study of T cell responses to AZD1222 COVID-19 vaccine (dated by TCRdb to the early 2020s). Looking at the study overall: A total of around 240 trial participants underwent TCR sequencing, of whom 207 received two doses of AZD1222 and roughly 25 received two doses of the MenACWY control vaccine. Trial participants were enrolled into age subgroups of 18-55, 56-69 and 70-plus years, which contained around 140, 26 and 57 TCR-sequenced participants, respectively. Overall results and qualifications from the work: In the small 56-69-year group, the increase in depth fell short of significance, most likely because of low power. Participants were mostly white British, with more females than males. The authors suggested clonal diversity may have been underestimated. Vaccine-associated CD4 TCRs spanned the whole spike protein, with dominant responses in regions 160-218 and 743-854. No day 14 peak-response samples were available, so repertoires were characterized only after the peak T cell response. Reportedly, almost half of the unique spike-specific TCRs recognized epitopes lying outside the regions that are mutated in the B.1.351 and B.1.1.7 variants. Spike-specific TCR breadth and depth rose significantly after two AZD1222 doses compared with day 0 and with MenACWY recipients. Only six or seven AZD1222 recipients were SARS-CoV-2 seropositive at baseline, limiting conclusions about previously exposed vaccinees.

The CDR3 regions of human TCRbeta chains were analyzed by immunosequencing. On the authors' methods: TCRs in the repertoires were compared against a reference library of SARS-CoV-2-specific TCRs that had been generated with the MIRA antigen-specificity platform. Breadth was defined as the fraction of unique TCRs that were SARS-CoV-2-associated, and depth was defined as the fraction of total T cells that were SARS-CoV-2-associated. Using the MIRA data, every spike-specific TCR was mapped to the spike region that the TCR reacted to and assigned to either a CD4 or a CD8 class. Log10-transformed breadth and depth values were compared by one-way ANOVA with Sidak's multiple comparisons tests. The clones in this table, taken by TCRdb from immuneACCESS, are in-frame only. Not every clone is retained; where verified, under half of the shortfall comes from an unresolved V gene, and the cause of the rest is unknown. That table gives V, J and clone size, and the DNA gave D and trimming. In this sample the table shows over 60,000 clones, 75% to 85% of which occur a single time. Around 20% of the sample is taken by the ten largest.

The count of this clone is one. It has no known antigen specificity. Base qualities are missing; no much larger clone stands one base away. Reading the label with the study, this specimen's time point is: baseline before first vaccination. Interpreted using the paper, the treatment or condition label stands for: meningococcal conjugate vaccine given as trial control. Vaccinee samples were obtained from the UK trials COV001 and COV002, which included a single-blind randomized controlled phase 2/3 trial of AZD1222 (ChAdOx1 nCoV-19) in healthy adults. For TCRbeta chain sequencing, PBMC samples from trial participants were taken at day 0 and at day 28 after the second dose. Trimming costs V 1 base and J 0 bases, and their ends lie 13 bases apart. CDR1 and CDR2 are read off the germline V gene as SGHVS and FQNEAQ. From the cysteine through the phenylalanine, the CDR3 covers 17 amino acids. The retained sequence is limited to the CDR3, 51 bases, with the frame set at the first base.

Here the chain combines TRBV7-8 and TRBJ1-5; a tentative D match to TRBD1 spans 6 bases. This sequence was found in an adult in good health. The sequencing used peripheral blood, collected on day 0 of MenACWY control vaccination. The nucleotides read TGTGCCAGCAGCTTAGATGGGGGGCTTTATAGCAATCAGCCCCAGCATTTT. Its amino acids are CASSLDGGLYSNQPQHF.